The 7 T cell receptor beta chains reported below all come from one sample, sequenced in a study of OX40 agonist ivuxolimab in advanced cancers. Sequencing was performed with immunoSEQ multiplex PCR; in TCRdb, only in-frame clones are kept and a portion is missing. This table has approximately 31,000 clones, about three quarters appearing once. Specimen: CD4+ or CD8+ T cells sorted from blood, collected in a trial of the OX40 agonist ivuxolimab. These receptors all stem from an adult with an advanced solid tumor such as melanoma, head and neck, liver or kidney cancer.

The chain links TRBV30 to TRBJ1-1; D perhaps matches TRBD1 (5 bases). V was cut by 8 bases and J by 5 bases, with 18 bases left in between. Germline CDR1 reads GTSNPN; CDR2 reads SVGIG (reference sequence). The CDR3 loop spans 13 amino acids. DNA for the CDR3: TGTGCCGGGGGTAGGGGTGGAATGACTGAAGCTTTCTTT. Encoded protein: CAGGRGGMTEAFF.

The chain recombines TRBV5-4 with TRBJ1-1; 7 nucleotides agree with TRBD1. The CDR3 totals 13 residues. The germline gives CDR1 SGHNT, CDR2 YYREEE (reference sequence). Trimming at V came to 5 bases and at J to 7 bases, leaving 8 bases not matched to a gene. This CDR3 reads CASSSFRDSEAFF. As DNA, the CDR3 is TGTGCCAGCAGTTCGTTCCGGGACAGTGAAGCTTTCTTT. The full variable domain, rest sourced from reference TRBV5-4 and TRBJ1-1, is ETGVTQSPTHLIKTRGQQVTLRCSSQSGHNTVSWYQQALGQGPQFIFQYYREEENGRGNFPPRFSGLQFPNYSSELNVNALELDDSALYLCASSSFRDSEAFFGQGTRLTVV.

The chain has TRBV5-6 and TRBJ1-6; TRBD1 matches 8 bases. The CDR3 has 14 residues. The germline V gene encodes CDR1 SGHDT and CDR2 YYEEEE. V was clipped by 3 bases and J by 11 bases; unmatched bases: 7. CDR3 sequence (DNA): TGTGCCAGCAGCTCAGGACAGGGAGCCGCACCCCTCCACTTT. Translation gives CASSSGQGAAPLHF.

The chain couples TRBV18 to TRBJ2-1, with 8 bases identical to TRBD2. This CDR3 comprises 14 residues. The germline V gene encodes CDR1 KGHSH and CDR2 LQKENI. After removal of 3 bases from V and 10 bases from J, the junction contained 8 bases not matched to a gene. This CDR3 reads CASSPGTRLWEQFF. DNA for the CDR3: TGTGCCAGCTCACCTGGGACTAGGCTCTGGGAGCAGTTCTTC.

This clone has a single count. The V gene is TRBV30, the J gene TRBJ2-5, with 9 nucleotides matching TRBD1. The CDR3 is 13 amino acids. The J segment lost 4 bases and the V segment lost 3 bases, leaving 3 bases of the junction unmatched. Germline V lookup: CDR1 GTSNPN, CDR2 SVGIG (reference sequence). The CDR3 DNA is TGTGCCTGGAGGGGGACAGGGCGAGAGACCCAGTACTTC. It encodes CAWRGTGRETQYF.

CDR3 nucleotides: TGTGCCATCAGCACCTCTAGCGGGGGTTCGGATGAGCAGTTCTTC. This gives the protein CAISTSSGGSDEQFF. The chain joins TRBV10-3 to TRBJ2-1; 10 nucleotides agree with TRBD2. Losses at the gene ends were 6 bases for V and 8 bases for J; bases not matched to a gene: 10. The length of the CDR3 is 15 residues. Per germline, CDR1 ENHRY and CDR2 SYGVKD.

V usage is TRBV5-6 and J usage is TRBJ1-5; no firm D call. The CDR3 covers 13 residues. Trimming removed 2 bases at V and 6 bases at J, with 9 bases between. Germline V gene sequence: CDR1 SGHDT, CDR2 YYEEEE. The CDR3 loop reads CASSFGISQPQHF. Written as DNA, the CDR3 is TGTGCCAGCAGCTTCGGAATCAGTCAGCCCCAGCATTTT.